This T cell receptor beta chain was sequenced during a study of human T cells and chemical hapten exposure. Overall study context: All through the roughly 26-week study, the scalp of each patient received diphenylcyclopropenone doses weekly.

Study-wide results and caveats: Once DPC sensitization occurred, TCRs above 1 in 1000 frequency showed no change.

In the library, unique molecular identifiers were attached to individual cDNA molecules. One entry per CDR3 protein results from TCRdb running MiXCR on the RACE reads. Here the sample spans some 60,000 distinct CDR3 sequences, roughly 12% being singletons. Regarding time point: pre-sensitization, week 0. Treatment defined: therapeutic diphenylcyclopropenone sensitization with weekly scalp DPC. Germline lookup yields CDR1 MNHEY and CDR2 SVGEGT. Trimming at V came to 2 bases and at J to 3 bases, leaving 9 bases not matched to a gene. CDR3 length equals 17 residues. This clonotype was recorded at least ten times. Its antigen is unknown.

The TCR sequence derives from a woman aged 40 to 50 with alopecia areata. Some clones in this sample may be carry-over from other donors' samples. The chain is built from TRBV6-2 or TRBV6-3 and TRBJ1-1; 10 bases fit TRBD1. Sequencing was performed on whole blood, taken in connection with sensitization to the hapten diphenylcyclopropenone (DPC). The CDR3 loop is CASSYGGQGRKDTEAFF. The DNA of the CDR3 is TGTGCCAGCAGTTACGGGGGACAGGGGAGAAAGGACACTGAAGCTTTCTTT.